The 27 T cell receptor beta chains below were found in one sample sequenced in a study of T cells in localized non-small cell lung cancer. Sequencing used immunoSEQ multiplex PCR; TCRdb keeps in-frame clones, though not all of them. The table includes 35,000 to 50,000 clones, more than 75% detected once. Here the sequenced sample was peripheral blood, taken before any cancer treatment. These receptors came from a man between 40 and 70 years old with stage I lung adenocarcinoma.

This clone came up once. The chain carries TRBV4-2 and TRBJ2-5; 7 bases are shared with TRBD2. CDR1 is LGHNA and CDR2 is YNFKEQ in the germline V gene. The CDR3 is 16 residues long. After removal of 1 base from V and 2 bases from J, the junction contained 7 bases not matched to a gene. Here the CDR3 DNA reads TGTGCCAGCAGCCAAGGGTGGGGAGGGGATCAAGAGACCCAGTACTTC. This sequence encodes CASSQGWGGDQETQYF.

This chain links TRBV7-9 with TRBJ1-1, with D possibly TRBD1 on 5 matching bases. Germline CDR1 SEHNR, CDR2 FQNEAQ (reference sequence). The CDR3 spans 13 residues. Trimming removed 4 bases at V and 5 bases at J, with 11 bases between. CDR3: CASSSAGQTEAFF. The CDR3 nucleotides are TGTGCCAGCAGCTCCGCAGGGCAGACTGAAGCTTTCTTT.

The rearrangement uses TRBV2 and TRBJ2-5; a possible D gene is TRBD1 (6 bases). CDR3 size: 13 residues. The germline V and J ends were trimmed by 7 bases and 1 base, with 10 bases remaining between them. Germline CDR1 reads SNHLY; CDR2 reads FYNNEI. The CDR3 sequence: CASNGQIQETQYF. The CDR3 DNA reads TGTGCCAGCAACGGACAGATCCAAGAGACCCAGTACTTC.

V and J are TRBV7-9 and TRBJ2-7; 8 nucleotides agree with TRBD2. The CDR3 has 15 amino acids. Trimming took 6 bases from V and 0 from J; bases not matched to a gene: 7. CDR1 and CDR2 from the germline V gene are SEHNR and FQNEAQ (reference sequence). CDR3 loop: CASRPSGGPSYEQYF. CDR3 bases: TGTGCCAGCAGGCCGAGCGGGGGCCCCTCCTACGAGCAGTACTTC.

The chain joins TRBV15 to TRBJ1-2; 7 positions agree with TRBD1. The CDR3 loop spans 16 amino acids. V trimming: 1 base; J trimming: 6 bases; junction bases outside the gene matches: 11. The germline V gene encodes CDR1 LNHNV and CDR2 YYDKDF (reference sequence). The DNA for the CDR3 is TGTGCCACCAGCAGAGGGGGACAGCTCAAAGGTGATGGCTACACCTTC. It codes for CATSRGGQLKGDGYTF.

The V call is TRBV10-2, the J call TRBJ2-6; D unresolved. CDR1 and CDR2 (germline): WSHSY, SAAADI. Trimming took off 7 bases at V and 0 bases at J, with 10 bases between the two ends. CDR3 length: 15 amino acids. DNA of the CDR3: TGCGCCAGCAAGGCAGGTCTCTCTGGGGCCAACGTCCTGACTTTC. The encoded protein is CASKAGLSGANVLTF.

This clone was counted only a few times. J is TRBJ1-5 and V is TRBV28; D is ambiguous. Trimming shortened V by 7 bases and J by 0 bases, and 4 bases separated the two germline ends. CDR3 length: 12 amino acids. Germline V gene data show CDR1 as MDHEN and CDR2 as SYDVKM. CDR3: CASKNSNQPQHF. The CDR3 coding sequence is TGTGCCAGCAAAAATAGCAATCAGCCCCAGCATTTT.

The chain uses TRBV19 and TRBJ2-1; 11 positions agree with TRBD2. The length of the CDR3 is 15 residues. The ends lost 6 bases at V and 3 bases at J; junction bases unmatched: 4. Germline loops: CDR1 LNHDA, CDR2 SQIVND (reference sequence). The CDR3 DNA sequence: TGTGCCAGTAGCCTAGCGGGAGGAGACTACAATGAGCAGTTCTTC. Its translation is CASSLAGGDYNEQFF.

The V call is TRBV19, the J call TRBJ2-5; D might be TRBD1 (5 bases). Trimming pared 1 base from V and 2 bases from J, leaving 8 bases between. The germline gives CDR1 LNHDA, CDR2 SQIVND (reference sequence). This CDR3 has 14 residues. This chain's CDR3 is CASSIAQEQETQYF. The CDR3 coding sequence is TGTGCCAGTAGTATAGCACAGGAACAAGAGACCCAGTACTTC.

The CDR3 nucleotides read TGTGCCAGCAGCGTAGAAATCGGTGCTGCTGGGGCCAACGTCCTGACTTTC. Translated, it gives CASSVEIGAAGANVLTF. V and J are TRBV9 and TRBJ2-6; D not resolved. Trimming cost V 0 bases and J 2 bases, with 12 bases left between them. The CDR3 totals 17 residues. Looked up from germline, CDR1 is SGDLS and CDR2 is YYNGEE.

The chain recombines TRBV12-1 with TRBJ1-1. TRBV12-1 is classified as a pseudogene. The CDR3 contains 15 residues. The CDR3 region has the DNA TGTGCCGGCAGCTGGCGGGAGGGGGCTTGTCCCGAAGCTTTCTTT. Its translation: CAGSWREGACPEAFF.

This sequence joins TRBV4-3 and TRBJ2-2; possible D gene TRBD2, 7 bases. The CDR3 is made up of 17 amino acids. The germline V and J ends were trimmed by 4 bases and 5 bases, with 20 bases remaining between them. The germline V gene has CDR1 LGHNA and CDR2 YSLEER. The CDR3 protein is CASSRHRAGAATGELFF. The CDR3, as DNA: TGCGCCAGCAGCCGACATCGGGCGGGGGCGGCGACCGGGGAGCTGTTTTTT.

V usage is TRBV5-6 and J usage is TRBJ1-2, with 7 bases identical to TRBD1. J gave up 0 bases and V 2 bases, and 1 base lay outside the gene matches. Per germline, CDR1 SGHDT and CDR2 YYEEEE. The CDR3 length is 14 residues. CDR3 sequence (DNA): TGTGCCAGCAGCTTCGGACAGGCTAACTATGGCTACACCTTC. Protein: CASSFGQANYGYTF.

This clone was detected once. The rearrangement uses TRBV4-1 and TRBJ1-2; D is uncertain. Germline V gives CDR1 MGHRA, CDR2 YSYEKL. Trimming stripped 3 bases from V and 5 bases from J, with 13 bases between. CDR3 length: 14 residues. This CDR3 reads CASSQQYSLYGYTF. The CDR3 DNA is TGCGCCAGCAGCCAGCAGTACAGCCTATATGGCTACACCTTC.

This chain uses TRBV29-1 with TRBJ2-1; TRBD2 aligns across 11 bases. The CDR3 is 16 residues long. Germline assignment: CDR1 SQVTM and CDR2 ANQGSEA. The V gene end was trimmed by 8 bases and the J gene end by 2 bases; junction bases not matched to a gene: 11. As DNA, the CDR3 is TGCAGCTCTAATATACCGGGACTAGCGGCCTACAATGAGCAGTTCTTC. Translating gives CSSNIPGLAAYNEQFF.

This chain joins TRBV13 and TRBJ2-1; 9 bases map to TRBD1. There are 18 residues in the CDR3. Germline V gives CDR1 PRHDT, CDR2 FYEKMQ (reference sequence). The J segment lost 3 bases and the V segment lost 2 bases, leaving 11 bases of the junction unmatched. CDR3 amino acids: CASSLRGPSDRGYNEQFF. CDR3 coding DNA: TGTGCCAGCAGCTTACGGGGGCCTTCGGACAGGGGCTACAATGAGCAGTTCTTC.

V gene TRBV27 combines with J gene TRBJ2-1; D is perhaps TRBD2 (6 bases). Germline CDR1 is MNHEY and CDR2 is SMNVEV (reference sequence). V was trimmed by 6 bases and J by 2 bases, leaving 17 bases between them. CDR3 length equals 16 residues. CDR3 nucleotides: TGTGCCAGCAGCAGGTCCCGGGACTTCCCCTACAATGAGCAGTTCTTC. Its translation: CASSRSRDFPYNEQFF.

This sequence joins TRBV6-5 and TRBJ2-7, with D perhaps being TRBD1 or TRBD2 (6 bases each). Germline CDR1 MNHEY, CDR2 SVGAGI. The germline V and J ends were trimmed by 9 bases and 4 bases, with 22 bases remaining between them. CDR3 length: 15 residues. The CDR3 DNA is TGTGCCAGTGGAAAAGGGGGGACTGGGACTTACGAGCAGTACTTC. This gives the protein CASGKGGTGTYEQYF.

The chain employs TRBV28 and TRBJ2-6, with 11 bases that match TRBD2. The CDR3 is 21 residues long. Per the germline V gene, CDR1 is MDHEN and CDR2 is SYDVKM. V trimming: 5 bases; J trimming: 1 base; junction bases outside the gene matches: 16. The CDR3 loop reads CASSPTSGSLVEHSGANVLTF. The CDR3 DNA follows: TGTGCCAGCAGTCCTACTAGCGGGAGTTTAGTTGAGCATTCTGGGGCCAACGTCCTGACTTTC.

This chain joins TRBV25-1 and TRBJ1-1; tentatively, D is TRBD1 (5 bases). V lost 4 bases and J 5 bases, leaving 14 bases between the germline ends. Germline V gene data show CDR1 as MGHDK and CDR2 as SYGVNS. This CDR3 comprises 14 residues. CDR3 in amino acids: CASSGGGGMTEAFF. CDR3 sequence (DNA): TGTGCCAGCAGTGGCGGGGGGGGTATGACTGAAGCTTTCTTT.

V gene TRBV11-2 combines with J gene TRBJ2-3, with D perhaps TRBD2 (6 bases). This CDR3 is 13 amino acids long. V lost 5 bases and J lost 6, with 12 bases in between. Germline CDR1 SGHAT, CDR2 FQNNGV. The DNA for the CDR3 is TGTGCCAGCAGCCCCGGAGGGTCGGATACGCAGTATTTT. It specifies CASSPGGSDTQYF.

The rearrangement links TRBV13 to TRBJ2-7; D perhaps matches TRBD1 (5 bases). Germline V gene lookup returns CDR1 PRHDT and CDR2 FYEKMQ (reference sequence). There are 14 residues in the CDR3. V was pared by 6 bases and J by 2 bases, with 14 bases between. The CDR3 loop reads CASSDSLETYEQYF. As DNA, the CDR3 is TGTGCCAGCAGTGACAGTCTGGAAACCTACGAGCAGTACTTC. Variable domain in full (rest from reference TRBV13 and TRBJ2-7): AAGVIQSPRHLIKEKRETATLKCYPIPRHDTVYWYQQGPGQDPQFLISFYEKMQSDKGSIPDRFSAQQFSDYHSELNMSSLELGDSALYFCASSDSLETYEQYFGPGTRLTVT.

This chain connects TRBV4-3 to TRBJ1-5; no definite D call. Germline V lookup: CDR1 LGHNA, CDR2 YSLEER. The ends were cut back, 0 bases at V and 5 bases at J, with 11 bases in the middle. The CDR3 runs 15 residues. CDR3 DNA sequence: TGCGCCAGCAGCCAAGATCGGTGGCGGGATCAGCCCCAGCATTTT. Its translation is CASSQDRWRDQPQHF.

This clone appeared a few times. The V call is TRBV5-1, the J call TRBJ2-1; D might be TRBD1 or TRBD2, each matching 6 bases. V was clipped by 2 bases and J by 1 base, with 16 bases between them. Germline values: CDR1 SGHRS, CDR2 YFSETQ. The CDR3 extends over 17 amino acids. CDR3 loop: CASSLGGTGTSYNEQFF. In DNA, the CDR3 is TGCGCCAGCAGCTTAGGGGGGACCGGCACTTCCTACAATGAGCAGTTCTTC.

The CDR3 DNA reads TGCAGCGCTGGGGACAGGGAGCAGACCCAGTACTTC. Its translation is CSAGDREQTQYF. This rearrangement joins TRBV29-1 to TRBJ2-5; TRBD1 matches at 9 bases. J was trimmed by 6 bases and V by 7 bases; bases with no gene match: 6. The CDR3 consists of 12 residues. The V gene's germline CDR1 is SQVTM and CDR2 ANQGSEA. The variable domain in full, with the rest retrieved from reference TRBV29-1 and TRBJ2-5, is SAVISQKPSRDICQRGTSLTIQCQVDSQVTMMFWYRQQPGQSLTLIATANQGSEATYESGFVIDKFPISRPNLTFSTLTVSNMSPEDSSIYLCSAGDREQTQYFGPGTRLLVL.

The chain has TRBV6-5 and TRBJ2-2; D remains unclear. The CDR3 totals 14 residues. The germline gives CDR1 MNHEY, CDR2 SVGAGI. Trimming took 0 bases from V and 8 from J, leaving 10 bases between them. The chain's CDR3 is CASSYSFELGELFF. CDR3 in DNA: TGTGCCAGCAGTTACTCGTTCGAACTGGGGGAGCTGTTTTTT.

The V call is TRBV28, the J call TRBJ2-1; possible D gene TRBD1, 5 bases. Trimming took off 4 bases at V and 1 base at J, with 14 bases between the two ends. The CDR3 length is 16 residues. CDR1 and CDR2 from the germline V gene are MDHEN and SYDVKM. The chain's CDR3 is CASSSPGRDSYNEQFF. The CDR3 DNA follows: TGTGCCAGCAGTTCTCCAGGCAGGGATTCCTACAATGAGCAGTTCTTC.